A selection of T cell receptor beta chains follows, all from one sample in a study of blood T cells in healthy people across ages. TCRdb re-called the 5' RACE reads through MiXCR, storing one row per CDR3 protein. The table records 350,000 to 450,000 distinct CDR3 sequences, about 49% of them present only once. Source material: blood. The receptor source for this set is a man aged 60-69 years in good health. Each CDR3 is given with its conserved first and last residue. Fields, in order: J gene, clone size, V gene, CDR3 length, D gene, CDR3 DNA, CDR3 protein. A D gene is named only where the DNA matches it firmly. Clone sizes are given selectively: once, few, many, or a class where the clone is expanded.

>TRBJ2-7|NA|TRBV7-2|15|TRBD2
TGTGCCAGCAGCTCGGCTAGCGGTAGGGGTTACGAGCAGTACTTC
CASSSASGRGYEQYF
>TRBJ2-7|many|TRBV29-1|11|NA
TGCAGCGCCGGGACTCTATACGAGCAGTACTTC
CSAGTLYEQYF
>TRBJ2-3|many|TRBV7-2|11|NA
TGTGCCAGCAGCTGGGTGGGGTCGCAGTATTTT
CASSWVGSQYF
>TRBJ2-7|NA|TRBV7-9|10|TRBD1
TGTGCCCTAGGGGGCAGCGAGCAGTACTTC
CALGGSEQYF
>TRBJ2-4|NA|TRBV12-3/TRBV12-4|13|NA
TGTGCCAGCAGTTTTCCAGGGGTGAACATTCAGTACTTC
CASSFPGVNIQYF
>TRBJ2-7|few|TRBV3-1|14|TRBD1
TGTGCCAGCAGCCAAGAGAGGGACAGCTACGAGCAGTACTTC
CASSQERDSYEQYF
>TRBJ2-7|NA|TRBV6-2/TRBV6-3|15|TRBD2
TGTGCCAGCAGTTCCCCCGGGACTAGACGGCACGAGCAGTACTTC
CASSSPGTRRHEQYF
>TRBJ1-5|NA|TRBV2|12|NA
TGTGCCAGCAGTGAAGCGGATCAGCCCCAGCATTTT
CASSEADQPQHF
>TRBJ2-7|NA|TRBV7-3|13|NA
TGTGCCAGCAGGGGACTGAGCTCCTACGAGCAGTACTTC
CASRGLSSYEQYF
>TRBJ2-3|few|TRBV7-2|13|NA
TGTGCCAGCAGCTTAGTGATGTCGGATACGCAGTATTTT
CASSLVMSDTQYF
>TRBJ2-3|NA|TRBV20-1|17|TRBD2
TGCAGTGCTAGAGACGCCGCTAGCGGGGGGTCCACAGATACGCAGTATTTT
CSARDAASGGSTDTQYF
>TRBJ1-4|NA|TRBV29-1|13|TRBD1
TGCAGCGTGAAAGGACAGGGCGATGAAAAACTGTTTTTT
CSVKGQGDEKLFF
>TRBJ2-3|NA|TRBV20-1|13|NA
TGCAGTGCTTCAGGGGTAAGCACAGATACGCAGTATTTT
CSASGVSTDTQYF
>TRBJ2-5|many|TRBV28|15|NA
TGTGCCAGCAGTTCCCCCCGACAGCCCCAAGAGACCCAGTACTTC
CASSSPRQPQETQYF
>TRBJ1-2|NA|TRBV7-9|13|NA
TGTGCCAGCAGTAACAGGCTAAACTATGGCTACACCTTC
CASSNRLNYGYTF
>TRBJ2-1|NA|TRBV6-1|15|TRBD2
TGTGCCAGCAGTACCCTAGCGGGAGCTACCAATGAGCAGTTCTTC
CASSTLAGATNEQFF
>TRBJ2-7|NA|TRBV5-1|15|TRBD2
TGCGCCAGCAGCCCCGTGGCGGGAGGTGGCAGCGAGCAGTACTTC
CASSPVAGGGSEQYF
>TRBJ2-7|NA|TRBV20-1|16|NA
TGCAGTGCTAGAGGTAGGGAGGGCAGGGGGCCTTCGGAGCAGTACTTC
CSARGREGRGPSEQYF
>TRBJ2-5|few|TRBV5-6|12|NA
TGTGCCAGCAGCTTCAGGCAAGAGACCCAGTACTTC
CASSFRQETQYF
>TRBJ2-7|NA|TRBV27|14|NA
TGTGCCACCAGGGATGGGATATCCTCCACCGAGCAGTACTTC
CATRDGISSTEQYF
>TRBJ1-2|once|TRBV13|17|NA
TGTGCCAGCAGCTTAGGAGGTTGGGCGGAAGCTAACTATGGCTACACCTTC
CASSLGGWAEANYGYTF
>TRBJ2-7|NA|TRBV6-5|14|NA
TGTGCCAGCGGTGATGGGACGGGCAACCACGAGCAGTACTTC
CASGDGTGNHEQYF
>TRBJ1-2|NA|TRBV2|13|NA
TGTGCCAGCAGTGAAGCGGGTAACTATGGCTACACCTTC
CASSEAGNYGYTF
>TRBJ1-6|many|TRBV25-1|15|NA
TGTGCCAGCAGTGAAGTGGGCAGTCTGAATTCACCCCTCCACTTT
CASSEVGSLNSPLHF
>TRBJ2-7|NA|TRBV20-1|14|TRBD1
TGCAGTGCTAGGTCCGGGACAGGGGTTTACGAGCAGTACTTC
CSARSGTGVYEQYF
>TRBJ1-4|NA|TRBV20-1|14|NA
TGCAGTGCTAGAGACACGACAACTAATGAAAAACTGTTTTTT
CSARDTTTNEKLFF
>TRBJ2-7|NA|TRBV12-3/TRBV12-4|16|TRBD2
TGTGCCAGCAGATACCAGGGTAGCGGGGGGGGCCACGAGCAGTACTTC
CASRYQGSGGGHEQYF
>TRBJ2-1|NA|TRBV6-1|18|TRBD1
TGTGCCAGCAGTGTAATGGACAGGGGGCCTAGTTCCTACAATGAGCAGTTCTTC
CASSVMDRGPSSYNEQFF
>TRBJ2-7|NA|TRBV3-1|18|TRBD2
TGTGCCAGCAGCCCAACCTCCCCAGGACTAGCGGGTTCCTACGAGCAGTACTTC
CASSPTSPGLAGSYEQYF
>TRBJ2-7|NA|TRBV12-3/TRBV12-4|15|TRBD2
TGTGCCAGCAGCCAGAGGGGCGGGAGTCCCTACGAGCAGTACTTC
CASSQRGGSPYEQYF
>TRBJ2-1|NA|TRBV28|15|TRBD1
TGTGCCAGCAGCCCTGGACAGGGGGCACGCCGGGAGCAGTTCTTC
CASSPGQGARREQFF
>TRBJ2-1|many|TRBV9|17|TRBD2
TGTGCCAGCAGCGTAGATACTAGCGGGAGGACCTACAATGAGCAGTTCTTC
CASSVDTSGRTYNEQFF